Below, one TCR beta chain is given with its context. Germline and junction disagree at one end, which may indicate a read error. CDR1 is MDHEN, CDR2 SYDVKM, per germline. The CDR3 has 16 amino acids. TCRdb re-called the 5' RACE reads through MiXCR, storing one row per CDR3 protein. This sample carries about 34,000 distinct CDR3 sequences, 26% of them seen once, and the ten largest clones take roughly 3.7%. The V gene is TRBV28, the J gene TRBJ1-4, with D unclear. This clonotype was sampled from a female donor with breast cancer. Sequencing was carried out using naive CD4+ T cells sorted from a lymph node. Indicated subset: naive CD4+ T cells, CD4+CD45RA+CD25-. CDR3 loop: CASNLYSGVANEKLFF. CDR3 sequence (DNA): TGTGCCAGCAATTTATATTCAGGCGTCGCTAATGAAAAACTGTTTTTT.